This T cell receptor (beta chain) was found in a study of T cell changes during pregnancy in multiple sclerosis. Sequencing used immunoSEQ multiplex PCR; TCRdb keeps in-frame clones, though not all of them. In the table there are about 44,000 clones, about 90% of which are singletons. CDR3 length: 19 residues. V shed 3 bases, J shed 1 base, and the junction held 11 bases outside the gene matches. Germline CDR1 and CDR2: SGHTA and FQGNSA. The sequencing here drew on CD4+ T cells from peripheral blood mononuclear cells, taken in the third trimester of pregnancy. The sequence came from a female donor with multiple sclerosis, enrolled in a pregnancy study. The chain uses TRBV7-2 and TRBJ2-1; TRBD2 aligns across 11 bases. CDR3 nucleotides: TGTGCCAGCAGCTTGCTGACTAGCGGGACCCTCGGGTCCTACAATGAGCAGTTCTTC. Amino acids: CASSLLTSGTLGSYNEQFF.